The rows below give T cell receptor beta chains drawn from one sample of a study of T cell responses to AZD1222 COVID-19 vaccine. Assay: immunoSEQ multiplex PCR; the TCRdb copy retains only in-frame clones and omits some. Of 110,000 or so clones in the sample, about nine tenths were seen once. The input for sequencing was peripheral blood, taken 28 days after the second AZD1222 dose. The receptors here all came from an adult who received the AZD1222 COVID-19 vaccine. CDR3s include the opening cysteine and the closing phenylalanine or tryptophan. A D gene is named only where the DNA matches it firmly. A clone size is listed for some rows: how often the clone was seen (once, few, many), or a class if it is expanded.

>TRBV19|NA|TRBJ1-4|TRBD1
CASSISGQGGEKLFF
TGTGCCAGTAGTATTTCCGGACAGGGTGGTGAAAAACTGTTTTTT
>TRBV12-3/TRBV12-4|NA|TRBJ1-1|NA
CASRSMNTEAFF
TGTGCCAGCCGGAGTATGAACACTGAAGCTTTCTTT
>TRBV2|NA|TRBJ2-7|TRBD1
CASSLDRGYEQYF
TGTGCCAGCAGTTTGGACAGGGGATACGAGCAGTACTTC
>TRBV2|NA|TRBJ1-5|TRBD1
CASSGTGGNQPQHF
TGTGCCAGCAGTGGGACAGGAGGTAATCAGCCCCAGCATTTT
>TRBV19|NA|TRBJ2-1|TRBD1
CASSIRQGRYNEQFF
TGTGCCAGTAGTATACGACAGGGGCGCTACAATGAGCAGTTCTTC
>TRBV6-2/TRBV6-3|NA|TRBJ1-6|NA
CASSDRYRNSPLHF
TGTGCCAGCAGCGACCGTTACAGGAATTCACCCCTCCACTTT
>TRBV3-1/TRBV3-2|NA|TRBJ2-3|NA
CASSQAPRAGALDTQYF
TGTGCCAGTAGCCAAGCCCCGAGGGCAGGGGCATTGGATACGCAGTATTTT
>TRBV6-5|NA|TRBJ1-6|NA
CASTMADLNSPLHF
TGTGCCAGCACAATGGCAGACCTTAATTCACCCCTCCACTTT
>TRBV28|NA|TRBJ2-7|NA
CASSSGGAGPYEQYF
TGTGCCAGCAGTTCCGGGGGAGCGGGCCCCTACGAGCAGTACTTC
>TRBV5-1|NA|TRBJ1-1|TRBD1
CASSLGAPGQGLYTEAFF
TGCGCCAGCAGCTTGGGGGCACCGGGACAGGGGTTGTACACTGAAGCTTTCTTT
>TRBV6-5|NA|TRBJ1-5|NA
CASSSQGGGQPQHF
TGTGCCAGCAGCTCACAGGGCGGTGGACAGCCCCAGCATTTT
>TRBV6-1|NA|TRBJ1-2|NA
CASSEEGRDYGYTF
TGTGCCAGCAGTGAAGAGGGCAGAGACTATGGCTACACCTTC
>TRBV6-4|few|TRBJ2-2|TRBD1
CASSAFSGTGGTGELFF
TGTGCCAGCAGTGCTTTTTCAGGGACAGGAGGTACCGGGGAGCTGTTTTTT
>TRBV4-2|NA|TRBJ1-1|NA
CASSRRWGNTEAFF
TGTGCCAGCAGCCGCCGGTGGGGGAACACTGAAGCTTTCTTT
>TRBV20-1|NA|TRBJ2-5|NA
CSGRTETQYF
TGCAGTGGGCGGACTGAGACCCAGTACTTC
>TRBV6-5|NA|TRBJ1-2|NA
CASSYHQANSNYGYTF
TGTGCCAGCAGTTATCACCAGGCCAATTCTAACTATGGCTACACCTTC
>TRBV12-3/TRBV12-4|NA|TRBJ2-7|NA
CASCIGGREQYF
TGTGCCAGCTGTATAGGGGGTAGGGAGCAGTACTTC
>TRBV5-4|NA|TRBJ2-1|TRBD2
CASWTRSSYNEQFF
TGTGCCAGCTGGACTAGAAGCTCCTACAATGAGCAGTTCTTC
>TRBV4-2|NA|TRBJ1-4|NA
CASSQEGIGEKLFF
TGTGCCAGCAGCCAGGAGGGGATTGGTGAAAAACTGTTTTTT
>TRBV7-6|few|TRBJ2-1|TRBD2
CASSPRLAAEQFF
TGTGCCAGCAGCCCCCGACTAGCAGCTGAGCAGTTCTTC
>TRBV2|NA|TRBJ1-1|NA
CASSELRLGTEAFF
TGTGCCAGCAGTGAGTTACGGTTGGGCACTGAAGCTTTCTTT
>TRBV5-4|NA|TRBJ1-3|NA
CASSLERAGGNTIYF
TGTGCCAGCAGCTTGGAGAGGGCGGGAGGAAACACCATATATTTT
>TRBV4-2|NA|TRBJ2-7|NA
CASSQDPLTASYEQYF
TGTGCCAGCAGCCAAGATCCCCTCACGGCGTCCTACGAGCAGTACTTC
>TRBV4-3|NA|TRBJ2-3|TRBD1
CASSLGQGIRTDTQYF
TGCGCCAGCAGCCTCGGACAGGGAATAAGGACAGATACGCAGTATTTT
>TRBV7-8|NA|TRBJ2-1|TRBD2
CASSFSGGSNEQFF
TGTGCCAGCAGCTTTAGCGGGGGCTCCAATGAGCAGTTCTTC